The rows below give T cell receptor beta chains drawn from one sample of a study of shared clonotypes between healthy human individuals. Generated by immunoSEQ multiplex PCR, the TCRdb table keeps only in-frame clones and is missing some. This sample carries roughly 1,100,000 clones, roughly 75% of them seen once, and the ten largest clones take around 1.4%. Material for sequencing was memory CD4+ T cells sorted from blood. The origin of the receptors is a young man in good health. The CDR3 runs from the conserved cysteine through the conserved F or W. Fields, in order: V gene, CDR3 length, D gene, clone size, J gene, CDR3 DNA, CDR3 protein. D genes are given only for firm matches. Some rows have no size entry. The others give once, few or many, or a class for an expanded clone.

TRBV7-8,13,.,.,TRBJ2-3,TGTGCCAGCAGCCCAAGGTTCACAGATACGCAGTATTTT,CASSPRFTDTQYF
TRBV5-1,16,.,.,TRBJ1-4,TGCGCCAGCAGCTTGACAGGGAGCGGATCTAATGAAAAACTGTTTTTT,CASSLTGSGSNEKLFF
TRBV14,18,.,few,TRBJ2-5,TGTGCCAGCAGCCAAGAGCTCGGGACCAGTGGGACAAGGGAGACCCAGTACTTC,CASSQELGTSGTRETQYF
TRBV5-6,16,.,.,TRBJ2-2,TGTGCCAGCAGCCCGATCAGGACGGGGAACACCGGGGAGCTGTTTTTT,CASSPIRTGNTGELFF
TRBV28,10,.,.,TRBJ2-7,TGTGCCACCCAGAGTTACGAGCAGTACTTC,CATQSYEQYF
TRBV28,14,.,.,TRBJ2-6,TGTGCCAGCAGTTTGGTGTCTGGGGCCAACGTCCTGACTTTC,CASSLVSGANVLTF
TRBV6-4,16,TRBD2,.,TRBJ2-1,TGTGCCAGCAGTGAAAACGGGGGGGCGGGCTACAATGAGCAGTTCTTC,CASSENGGAGYNEQFF
TRBV10-3,12,.,.,TRBJ2-3,TGTGCCATCAGTGAAGGCCCGGATACGCAGTATTTT,CAISEGPDTQYF
TRBV28,15,.,.,TRBJ1-6,TGTGCCAGCAGTTCACTTCTAGGAGGGGGAGCACCCCTCCACTTT,CASSSLLGGGAPLHF
TRBV5-1,17,TRBD1,.,TRBJ1-4,TGCGCCAGCAGCCCCGGACAGGGGTTGGGGGCGGGGGAAAAACTGTTTTTT,CASSPGQGLGAGEKLFF
TRBV7-8,17,.,once,TRBJ2-6,TGTGCCAGCGGATTCACTCCTCGGGGTTCTGGGGCCAACGTCCTGACTTTC,CASGFTPRGSGANVLTF
TRBV30,13,TRBD1,.,TRBJ1-2,TGTGCCTGGAGGCCGGGACAGGGGACAGGCTACACCTTC,CAWRPGQGTGYTF
TRBV15,16,TRBD1,.,TRBJ2-7,TGTGCCACCAGCAGGGGAAGGACAGGGCCTACTACCGAGCAGTACTTC,CATSRGRTGPTTEQYF
TRBV11-2,13,.,.,TRBJ1-3,TGTGCCAGCAGCTACCAAAGGGGAAACACCATATATTTT,CASSYQRGNTIYF
TRBV5-1,14,TRBD2,.,TRBJ2-1,TGCGCCAGCAGTTGGACTAGCGGGAGTGTTGAGCAGTTCTTC,CASSWTSGSVEQFF
TRBV12-5,14,.,once,TRBJ1-4,TGTGCTAGTGGACAAGACAGAAGAAATGAAAAACTGTTTTTT,CASGQDRRNEKLFF
TRBV9,18,.,.,TRBJ2-6,TGTGCCAGCAGCAGAGGGGTCCCAGGGGTGACTGGGGCCAACGTCCTGACTTTC,CASSRGVPGVTGANVLTF
TRBV11-3,14,.,.,TRBJ2-7,TGTGCCAGCAGCCCTTCCGCAGGAGTAAGCGAGCAGTACTTC,CASSPSAGVSEQYF
TRBV5-1,16,TRBD1,few,TRBJ2-3,TGCGCCAGCAGCTTGGGTCAGGGGGCAGGAACAGATACGCAGTATTTT,CASSLGQGAGTDTQYF
TRBV7-8,14,TRBD2,many,TRBJ2-1,TGTGCCAGCAGGAAAGCGGGGGCGTACAATGAGCAGTTCTTC,CASRKAGAYNEQFF
TRBV7-2,16,.,.,TRBJ2-2,TGTGCCAGCAGCAAAGGGTCCAGATCGAACACCGGGGAGCTGTTTTTT,CASSKGSRSNTGELFF
TRBV30,14,TRBD1,.,TRBJ1-5,TGTGCCTGGAGTGTGACAGGGGGCGGACAGCCCCAGCATTTT,CAWSVTGGGQPQHF
TRBV2,16,TRBD1,.,TRBJ2-3,TGTGCCAGCAGTGTGGGGGGACAGGGACTTTCCGATACGCAGTATTTT,CASSVGGQGLSDTQYF
TRBV7-9,15,TRBD1,.,TRBJ1-6,TGTGCCAGCAGCTTAAAGGGGGCTAATAATTCACCCCTCCACTTT,CASSLKGANNSPLHF
TRBV2,14,.,.,TRBJ1-5,TGTGCCAGCAGTGACGACACTAGCAATCAGCCCCAGCATTTT,CASSDDTSNQPQHF
TRBV5-1,15,.,.,TRBJ1-6,TGCGCCAGCAGCTTGGACAGGGCGGGTGGATCACCCCTCCACTTT,CASSLDRAGGSPLHF
TRBV18,15,.,.,TRBJ2-2,TGTGCCAGCTCCCCCAACACCCGTAGGACCGGGGAGCTGTTTTTT,CASSPNTRRTGELFF
TRBV30,13,.,.,TRBJ1-2,TGTGCCTGGAGTCGTCCAGGCTCCTATGGCTACACCTTC,CAWSRPGSYGYTF
TRBV10-3,17,TRBD2,.,TRBJ2-1,TGTGCCATCATGCCTAGCGGGGGGGAAAGCTCCTACAATGAGCAGTTCTTC,CAIMPSGGESSYNEQFF
TRBV30,15,.,.,TRBJ1-6,TGTGCCTGGAGAGGACGGGACACGTTAAATTCACCCCTCCACTTT,CAWRGRDTLNSPLHF
TRBV5-1,14,TRBD1,few,TRBJ2-1,TGCGCCAGCAGCACGTTCGGGACAGATAATGAGCAGTTCTTC,CASSTFGTDNEQFF
TRBV5-6,14,.,.,TRBJ1-6,TGTGCCAGCAGCTCGGGGGCGTCAGGTCAACGCCTCCACTTT,CASSSGASGQRLHF
TRBV29-1,13,TRBD2,.,TRBJ2-5,TGCAGCCTCCGGGACAGCGGGGGGGAGACCCAGTACTTC,CSLRDSGGETQYF
TRBV10-3,12,.,few,TRBJ2-1,TGTGCCATCAGTGAGGGGGATAATGAGCAGTTCTTC,CAISEGDNEQFF
TRBV7-9,15,.,.,TRBJ1-5,TGTGCCAGCAGCTTAGAGTACGGAAGCAATCAGCCCCAGCATTTT,CASSLEYGSNQPQHF
TRBV6-1,16,TRBD1,.,TRBJ1-3,TGTGCCAGCAGTGGACTAGGGACAGCCTCTGGAAACACCATATATTTT,CASSGLGTASGNTIYF
TRBV6-1,14,TRBD1,many,TRBJ1-6,TGTGCCAGCACTTGGACAGGGGAATATTCACCCCTCCACTTT,CASTWTGEYSPLHF
TRBV7-9,15,TRBD1,.,TRBJ2-1,TGTGCCAGCAGCTTAGAGGGACAGGGGGCCTCGAGGCAGTTCTTC,CASSLEGQGASRQFF
TRBV11-2,13,.,many,TRBJ2-5,TGTGCCAGCAGCTTAGATCTGACAAGGGGCCAGTACTTC,CASSLDLTRGQYF
TRBV7-2,14,.,.,TRBJ1-2,TGTGCCAGCAGCTTAGGGGGATTTTTCTATGGCTACACCTTC,CASSLGGFFYGYTF
TRBV28,14,TRBD1,.,TRBJ1-1,TGTGCCAGCAGGGCTCGACAGGGTTTTGATGAAGCTTTCTTT,CASRARQGFDEAFF
TRBV6-1,15,.,.,TRBJ1-3,TGTGCCAGCAGCGCGGGATTTGCGGGGGGAAACACCATATATTTT,CASSAGFAGGNTIYF
TRBV28,17,.,.,TRBJ2-4,TGTGCCAGCACCCACCCGAGTGGGGCCGAAGCCAAAAACATTCAGTACTTC,CASTHPSGAEAKNIQYF
TRBV7-2,13,.,.,TRBJ2-5,TGTGCCAGCAGCTTAAAGGTACAAGAGACCCAGTACTTC,CASSLKVQETQYF
TRBV28,15,.,.,TRBJ1-4,TGTGCCAGCAGCCCCCCGGGGGGAAACAATGAAAAACTGTTTTTT,CASSPPGGNNEKLFF
TRBV27,17,.,.,TRBJ2-3,TGTGCCAGCAGTTCACACAATTCCGGGAGAGGCGCAGATACGCAGTATTTT,CASSSHNSGRGADTQYF
TRBV27,12,.,.,TRBJ2-5,TGTGCCAGCAGTTTAGTAGGAGAGACCCAGTACTTC,CASSLVGETQYF
TRBV30,14,.,.,TRBJ1-6,TGTGCCTGGAGCCTGACGGCCGATAATTCACCCCTCTACTTT,CAWSLTADNSPLYF
TRBV6-1,14,.,.,TRBJ2-2,TGTGCCAGCAGTGAGGGACCGTCCCCCGGGGAGCTGTTTTTT,CASSEGPSPGELFF
TRBV14,15,TRBD1,.,TRBJ2-6,TGTGCCAGCAGCCTACAGAGACAGGGAGCCAACGTCCTGACTTTC,CASSLQRQGANVLTF
TRBV4-3,15,TRBD1,.,TRBJ2-2,TGCGCCAGCAGCCAACTCTACCAGGGGGTCGGGGAGCTGTTTTTT,CASSQLYQGVGELFF
TRBV28,13,.,.,TRBJ1-1,TGTGCCAGCAGGATACAGGGTAGCACTGAAGCTTTCTTT,CASRIQGSTEAFF
TRBV7-9,14,.,.,TRBJ2-3,TGTGCCAGCAGCCGGGGGTCGGCGACAGATACGCAGTATTTT,CASSRGSATDTQYF
TRBV28,13,.,many,TRBJ2-7,TGTGCCAGCAGCCCCACGAAAACGGGAGAGCAGTACTTC,CASSPTKTGEQYF
TRBV6-5,13,.,.,TRBJ2-3,TGTGCCAGCAGTTCTAAAGTTCAAGATACGCAGTATTTT,CASSSKVQDTQYF
TRBV11-1,15,TRBD1,.,TRBJ1-1,TGTGCCAGCAGCTGGGGGGACAGGGTGACCACTGAAGCTTTCTTT,CASSWGDRVTTEAFF
TRBV6-6,12,TRBD1,.,TRBJ2-1,TGTGCCAGCAGCCCAGGGGGTCTTGAGCAGTTCTTC,CASSPGGLEQFF
TRBV5-1,15,.,.,TRBJ1-5,TGCGCCAGCAGCTTGGTAGGGGGGCAGAGTCAGCCCCAGCATTTT,CASSLVGGQSQPQHF
TRBV2,15,.,.,TRBJ1-5,TGTGCCAGCAGTTTACAGGGTGGTAGCAATCAGCCCCAGCATTTT,CASSLQGGSNQPQHF
TRBV28,13,.,.,TRBJ2-7,TGTGCCACCTTTCACGGGAGAGGGTACGAGCAGTACTTC,CATFHGRGYEQYF